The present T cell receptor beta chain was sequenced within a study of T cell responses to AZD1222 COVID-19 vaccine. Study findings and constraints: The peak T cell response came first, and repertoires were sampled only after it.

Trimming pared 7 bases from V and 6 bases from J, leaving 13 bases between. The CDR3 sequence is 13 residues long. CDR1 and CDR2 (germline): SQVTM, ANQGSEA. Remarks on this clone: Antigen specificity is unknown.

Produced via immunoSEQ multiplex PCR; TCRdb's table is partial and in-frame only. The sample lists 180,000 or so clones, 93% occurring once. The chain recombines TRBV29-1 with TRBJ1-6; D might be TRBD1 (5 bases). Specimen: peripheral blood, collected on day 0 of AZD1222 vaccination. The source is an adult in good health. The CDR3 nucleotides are TGCAGCGCCGGGACTGACCCTAATTCACCCCTCCACTTT. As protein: CSAGTDPNSPLHF.